A single sample gave rise to the 23 T cell receptor beta chains below, sequenced in a study of Graves' ophthalmopathy and Graves' hyperthyroidism. Researchers took RNA transcripts and amplified TCR beta CDR3 regions from them. Investigators did first-round RT-PCR with HTBI primers, then second-round multiplex PCR. TCRdb passed the multiplex PCR reads through MiXCR, listing each CDR3 protein once. The sample holds around 1,200,000 distinct CDR3 sequences, about 38% seen once. The sequencing sample was made of peripheral blood or thyroid tissue (not recorded which). The receptors were gathered from an adult man with Graves' hyperthyroidism.

This chain links TRBV29-1 with TRBJ1-1, with TRBD1 matching 9 bases. The V gene's germline CDR1 is SQVTM and CDR2 ANQGSEA. The CDR3 contains 15 residues. The V segment lost 1 base and the J segment 1 base; nucleotides outside the gene matches: 4. This CDR3 reads CSVEGRDRENTEAFF. In nucleotides, the CDR3 is TGCAGCGTTGAAGGGCGGGACAGGGAGAACACTGAAGCTTTCTTT.

The gene calls are TRBV12-3 or TRBV12-4 and TRBJ2-5; perhaps TRBD2 as D (7 bases). V lost 8 bases to trimming and J lost 5 bases, with 24 bases between them. There are 16 residues in the CDR3. CDR3 nucleotide sequence: TGTGCCAGCGGATCAAAGGGCTGGGGGGGGCTTGAGACCCAGTACTTC. Protein sequence: CASGSKGWGGLETQYF.

This clonotype showed up just a few times. The chain combines TRBV19 with TRBJ1-1, with D perhaps TRBD1 (5 bases). Germline CDR1 LNHDA, CDR2 SQIVND (reference sequence). The germline V and J ends were trimmed by 0 bases and 4 bases, with 9 bases remaining between them. The CDR3 runs to 14 residues. The CDR3 loop reads CASSIDIQGTEAFF. CDR3 coding DNA: TGTGCCAGTAGTATAGATATCCAGGGCACTGAAGCTTTCTTT.

In its sample, this clonotype was seen many times. J is TRBJ2-2 and V is TRBV10-3; no firm D call. From germline, CDR1 is ENHRY and CDR2 SYGVKD. The CDR3 runs 15 residues. Trimming shortened V by 2 bases and J by 7 bases, and 14 bases separated the two germline ends. The DNA for the CDR3 is TGTGCCATCAGTGAGATAGGGCAGTACAGCGGGGAGCTGTTTTTT. Protein: CAISEIGQYSGELFF.

The chain joins TRBV25-1 to TRBJ2-7, with D possibly matching TRBD1 (5 bases). The CDR3 totals 15 residues. Trimming pared 5 bases from V and 1 base from J, leaving 15 bases between. Germline V gene sequence: CDR1 MGHDK, CDR2 SYGVNS. CDR3 sequence reads: CASSLTQGDSYEQYF. The CDR3 DNA follows: TGTGCCAGCAGTTTAACGCAGGGCGATTCCTACGAGCAGTACTTC.

In this sample, this clonotype turned up many times. The chain uses TRBV29-1 and TRBJ2-7, with 9 bases fitting TRBD2. This CDR3 is 17 amino acids long. Germline V CDR1 and CDR2: SQVTM, ANQGSEA. With V trimmed by 6 bases and J by 2 bases, 17 bases remained unmatched. The CDR3 DNA sequence: TGCAGCGTCTTCGACGTTGGACGCGGGAGGGGAACCTACGAGCAGTACTTC. The encoded protein is CSVFDVGRGRGTYEQYF.

The V gene is TRBV7-8, the J gene TRBJ2-5, with D possibly being TRBD1 (6 bases). The CDR3 loop spans 14 amino acids. Trimming took off 4 bases at V and 5 bases at J, with 14 bases between the two ends. Germline assignment: CDR1 SGHVS and CDR2 FQNEAQ. The CDR3 here is CASSSWTDWETQYF. The CDR3 coding sequence is TGTGCCAGCAGCTCCTGGACAGACTGGGAGACCCAGTACTTC. The full variable domain, its missing parts supplied by reference TRBV7-8 and TRBJ2-5, is GAGVSQSPRYKVAKRGQDVALRCDPISGHVSLFWYQQALGQGPEFLTYFQNEAQLDKSGLPSDRFFAERPEGSVSTLKIQRTQQEDSAVYLCASSSWTDWETQYFGPGTRLLVL.

CDR3 region: CASKQQTNTGELFF. CDR3 sequence (DNA): TGTGCCAGCAAACAGCAAACGAACACCGGGGAGCTGTTTTTT. The rearrangement uses TRBV10-3 and TRBJ2-2; D is undetermined. In germline, CDR1 is ENHRY, CDR2 SYGVKD. The CDR3 sequence is 14 residues long. Trimming shortened V by 10 bases and J by 0 bases, and 12 bases separated the two germline ends.

The sample holds many counts of this clonotype. The chain has TRBV7-9 and TRBJ1-3; D ambiguous. V was clipped by 5 bases and J by 0 bases, with 14 bases between them. Germline assignment: CDR1 SEHNR and CDR2 FQNEAQ (reference sequence). The CDR3 has 16 residues. CDR3 region: CASSGPSGSSGNTIYF. In DNA form, the CDR3 reads TGTGCCAGCAGCGGACCGTCTGGAAGCTCTGGAAACACCATATATTTT.

The chain combines TRBV5-1 with TRBJ1-2; D might be TRBD1 (5 bases). CDR1 and CDR2 from the germline V gene are SGHRS and YFSETQ. CDR3 length: 14 amino acids. Trimming removed 5 bases from V and 8 bases from J, with 19 bases in between. The CDR3 reads CASSLDPRQSGYTF. DNA for the CDR3: TGCGCCAGCAGTTTAGACCCTCGACAGTCGGGCTACACCTTC.

A remark on this clonotype: Lacking the conserved final phenylalanine or tryptophan, this CDR3 likely reflects a read error. The limits of the CDR3 on the DNA are not certain, so only TCRdb's listed CDR3 is given. This chain links TRBV29-1 with TRBJ1-3. Germline loops: CDR1 SQVTM, CDR2 ANQGSEA. The CDR3 adds up to 10 amino acids, both ends counted. This chain's CDR3 is CSVEVGLAST.

This clonotype was recorded many times. The chain recombines TRBV29-1 with TRBJ2-7; the match to TRBD2 covers 8 bases. Germline V gene sequence: CDR1 SQVTM, CDR2 ANQGSEA. After removal of 8 bases from V and 4 bases from J, the junction contained 7 bases not matched to a gene. The CDR3 consists of 12 residues. The CDR3 nucleotides are TGCAGCCTCCGGGGGGGGCGTTACGAGCAGTACTTC. Translation gives CSLRGGRYEQYF.

The V gene is TRBV5-4, the J gene TRBJ1-1; possibly TRBD1 for D (6 bases). The ends were cut back, 3 bases at V and 13 bases at J, with 22 bases in the middle. From germline, CDR1 is SGHNT and CDR2 YYREEE (reference sequence). The CDR3 is made up of 14 amino acids. The CDR3 DNA is TGTGCCAGCAGCTATCGGGGACAAGACCCCATGGGTTTCTTT. It specifies CASSYRGQDPMGFF. Together with reference TRBV5-4 and TRBJ1-1, the CDR3 gives the full variable domain: ETGVTQSPTHLIKTRGQQVTLRCSSQSGHNTVSWYQQALGQGPQFIFQYYREEENGRGNFPPRFSGLQFPNYSSELNVNALELDDSALYLCASSYRGQDPMGFFGQGTRLTVV.

The chain uses TRBV29-1 and TRBJ1-5; weak D call: TRBD1 (6 bases). Germline V gene data show CDR1 as SQVTM and CDR2 as ANQGSEA. The CDR3 consists of 14 residues. V was clipped by 6 bases and J by 1 base, with 13 bases between them. CDR3 in amino acids: CSVLTGTSNQPQHF. The CDR3 DNA sequence: TGCAGCGTCCTGACAGGCACAAGCAATCAGCCCCAGCATTTT. Using reference TRBV29-1 and TRBJ1-5 for the parts outside the CDR3, the full variable domain is SAVISQKPSRDICQRGTSLTIQCQVDSQVTMMFWYRQQPGQSLTLIATANQGSEATYESGFVIDKFPISRPNLTFSTLTVSNMSPEDSSIYLCSVLTGTSNQPQHFGDGTRLSIL.

The chain links TRBV4-3 to TRBJ2-6; 7 nucleotides line up with TRBD1. CDR1 is LGHNA and CDR2 is YSLEER in the germline V gene. The trim removed 3 bases at V and 1 base at J, leaving 3 bases unmatched. The CDR3 sequence is 16 residues long. CDR3 DNA: TGCGCCAGCAGCCACCGACAGGGATCTGGGGCCAACGTCCTGACTTTC. Translating it yields CASSHRQGSGANVLTF.

This clonotype was seen more than once but under ten times. The chain has TRBV15 and TRBJ2-1, with unresolved D. The CDR3 has 11 amino acids. Germline CDR1 reads LNHNV; CDR2 reads YYDKDF (reference sequence). The V end lost 0 bases, the J end lost 7 bases, and 1 base lay between the germline ends. Written as DNA, the CDR3 is TGTGCCACCAGCAGAGAGAATGAGCAGTTCTTC. It is translated as CATSRENEQFF. Using reference TRBV15 and TRBJ2-1 for the parts outside the CDR3, the full variable domain is DAMVIQNPRYQVTQFGKPVTLSCSQTLNHNVMYWYQQKSSQAPKLLFHYYDKDFNNEADTPDNFQSRRPNTSFCFLDIRSPGLGDTAMYLCATSRENEQFFGPGTRLTVL.

This clonotype has ten or more counts. The chain uses TRBV9 and TRBJ1-2; TRBD1 might be the D (6 bases). Between the trimmed V and J ends, which lost 3 bases and 3 bases, there was a span of 12 bases. CDR1 and CDR2 from the germline V gene are SGDLS and YYNGEE. This CDR3 spans 14 amino acids. Written as DNA, the CDR3 is TGTGCCAGCAGCGGACAGGCGGCGGACTATGGCTACACCTTC. This codes for CASSGQAADYGYTF.

Worth noting for this clonotype: At one end, the junction sequence differs from germline, possibly due to a read error. J is TRBJ1-1 and V is TRBV10-2; 7 bases match TRBD1. Germline CDR1 reads WSHSY; CDR2 reads SAAADI. CDR3 length equals 11 residues. The CDR3 loop reads CASTGALEAFF. The CDR3 DNA sequence: TGTGCCAGCACAGGGGCCCTTGAAGCTTTCTTT.

This sequence joins TRBV3-1 and TRBJ1-4, with D perhaps matching TRBD1 (5 bases). Deletions cut 1 base from V and 8 bases from J, with 11 bases between. Germline CDR1 LGHDT, CDR2 YNNKEL (reference sequence). The CDR3 covers 14 residues. For the CDR3, the DNA is TGTGCCAGCAGCCAAGGGGGCGTAAGCGAAAAACTGTTTTTT. Its translation is CASSQGGVSEKLFF.

This clonotype was found once. V usage is TRBV9 and J usage is TRBJ1-6; TRBD1 aligns across 7 bases. This CDR3 is built from 15 residues. The trim removed 0 bases at V and 14 bases at J, leaving 11 bases unmatched. CDR1 and CDR2 from the germline V gene are SGDLS and YYNGEE. The CDR3 is CASSVGTGWGETLHF. Here the CDR3 DNA reads TGTGCCAGCAGCGTAGGGACAGGATGGGGGGAAACCCTCCACTTT.

Notes on this clonotype: This clone may be a read error of a much larger clone one base away. This rearrangement joins TRBV7-2 to TRBJ2-2, with a weak D call TRBD2 (5 bases). The V gene's germline CDR1 is SGHTA and CDR2 FQGNSA. The CDR3 consists of 15 residues. Here the CDR3 reads CASSLWSEVTGELLF. The CDR3 DNA sequence: TGTGCCAGCAGCTTATGGTCAGAAGTCACCGGGGAGCTGCTTTTT. The full variable domain, completed using reference TRBV7-2 and TRBJ2-2, is GAGVSQSPSNKVTEKGKDVELRCDPISGHTALYWYRQSLGQGLEFLIYFQGNSAPDKSGLPSDRFSAERTGGSVSTLTIQRTQQEDSAVYLCASSLWSEVTGELLFGEGSRLTVL.

This clonotype showed up just a few times. CDR3 DNA sequence: TGTGCCAGCAGTGAAGACGGGAGGGGGCAGTACTTC. The encoded protein is CASSEDGRGQYF. The chain employs TRBV2 and TRBJ2-7, with 8 bases lining up with TRBD2. Germline loops: CDR1 SNHLY, CDR2 FYNNEI. The CDR3 is 12 amino acids. V lost 1 base to trimming and J lost 9 bases; unmatched junction nucleotides: 2.

The chain has TRBV6-6 and TRBJ1-2; D gene ambiguous. Per germline, CDR1 MNHNY and CDR2 SVGAGI (reference sequence). Trimming pared 9 bases from V and 2 bases from J, leaving 16 bases between. The CDR3 runs to 14 residues. This chain's CDR3 is CASYQQIFNYGYTF. The CDR3 coding sequence is TGTGCCAGTTACCAGCAAATCTTCAACTATGGCTACACCTTC.